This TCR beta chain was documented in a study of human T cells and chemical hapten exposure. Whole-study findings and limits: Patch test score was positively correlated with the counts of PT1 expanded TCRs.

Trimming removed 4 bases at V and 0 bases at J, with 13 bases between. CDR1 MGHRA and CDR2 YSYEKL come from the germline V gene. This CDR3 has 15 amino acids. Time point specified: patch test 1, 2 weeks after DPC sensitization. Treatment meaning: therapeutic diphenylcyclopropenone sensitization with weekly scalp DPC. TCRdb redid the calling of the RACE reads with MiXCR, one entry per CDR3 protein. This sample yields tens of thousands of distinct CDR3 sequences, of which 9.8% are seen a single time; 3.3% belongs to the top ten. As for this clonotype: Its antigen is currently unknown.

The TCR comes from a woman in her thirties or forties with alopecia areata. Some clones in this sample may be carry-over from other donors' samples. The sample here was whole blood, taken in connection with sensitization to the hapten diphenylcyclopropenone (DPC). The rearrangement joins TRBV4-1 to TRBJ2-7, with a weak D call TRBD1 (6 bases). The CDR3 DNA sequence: TGCGCCAGCAGCCCCCACAGGGATTTCTCCTACGAGCAGTACTTC. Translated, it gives CASSPHRDFSYEQYF.